This entry describes one T cell receptor (beta chain). Using immunoSEQ multiplex PCR, the repertoire was profiled, and TCRdb retains in-frame clones only, with some absent. The sample records some 57,000 clones, over 80% being singletons. The data are from a study of T cell changes during pregnancy in multiple sclerosis. Trimming removed 1 base from V and 5 bases from J, with 8 bases in between. The germline gives CDR1 SGHAT, CDR2 FQNNGV. The CDR3 length is 13 residues. The J gene is TRBJ1-1, the V gene TRBV11-2; no firm D call. The material sequenced was CD4+ T cells from peripheral blood mononuclear cells, taken in the first trimester of pregnancy. The clonotype was recovered from a female donor with multiple sclerosis, enrolled in a pregnancy study. CDR3 sequence reads: CASSLAGGTEAFF. Written as DNA, the CDR3 is TGTGCCAGCAGCTTAGCGGGTGGTACTGAAGCTTTCTTT.